This T cell receptor (beta chain) was sequenced in a study of PD-1 blockade in classical Hodgkin lymphoma. The protocol was immunoSEQ multiplex PCR, while the TCRdb copy is restricted to in-frame clones and leaves out a portion. The sample has some 10,000 clones, roughly 69% seen once. After autologous stem cell transplantation all patients relapsed, and prior brentuximab vedotin exposure differed between cohorts. The study purified CD4+ T cells from thawed PBMCs using magnetic negative selection. The CDR3 extends over 17 amino acids. The V end lost 0 bases, the J end lost 3 bases, and 17 bases lay between the germline ends. CDR1 is SEHNR, CDR2 FQNEAQ, per germline (reference sequence). To note about this clone: Its matching antigen is unknown.

Whole-study findings and limits: There was a significant rise in CD4+ TCR diversity by C4D1, with no such rise for CD8+.

This TCR was sampled from a human donor with classical Hodgkin lymphoma. Specimen: CD4+ T cells from blood, collected at baseline. The chain has TRBV7-9 and TRBJ1-2; TRBD1 might be the D (5 bases). This CDR3 reads CASSLARPGAGHYGYTF. The CDR3 DNA sequence: TGTGCCAGCAGCTTAGCGCGGCCCGGGGCAGGGCACTATGGCTACACCTTC.